One sample yielded the 4 T cell receptor beta chains listed below, sequenced in a study of T-cell memory formation after mild COVID-19. TCRdb recomputed calls from the 5' RACE reads with MiXCR, one row per CDR3 protein. The table lists about 280,000 distinct CDR3 sequences, 8% to 9% of them singletons. Source material: PBMCs or a T cell subset sorted from them (not recorded which). The source is a man between 18 and 29 years old who had mild COVID-19 (a few samples of this study predate the infection). Cell type and time point are not known.

A few counts support this clonotype. The rearrangement joins TRBV14 to TRBJ2-7; either TRBD1 or TRBD2 may fit D (6 bases each). CDR3 length equals 13 residues. V was cut by 4 bases and J by 6 bases, with 13 bases left in between. Germline V gene lookup returns CDR1 SGHDN and CDR2 FVKESK. CDR3 coding DNA: TGTGCCAGCAGCCTAGGGGGGCCTTCCGAGCAGTACGTC. This translates into CASSLGGPSEQYV.

The chain couples TRBV7-3 to TRBJ2-2; 8 bases fit TRBD1. Trimming at V came to 4 bases and at J to 6 bases, leaving 7 bases not matched to a gene. The germline V gene has CDR1 SGHTA and CDR2 FQGTGA. The CDR3 is made up of 15 amino acids. The CDR3 loop reads CASSSAGGSAGELFF. The CDR3 nucleotides are TGTGCCAGCAGCTCGGCAGGGGGCAGCGCCGGGGAGCTGTTTTTT.

V gene TRBV19 combines with J gene TRBJ2-7; 8 nucleotides match TRBD1. The junction had 6 bases not matched to a gene; V was cut back by 3 bases and J by 5 bases. Germline V gene lookup returns CDR1 LNHDA and CDR2 SQIVND (reference sequence). This CDR3 has 14 amino acids. The CDR3 protein is CASSMGDRGHEQYF. The CDR3 coding sequence is TGTGCCAGTAGTATGGGTGACAGGGGTCACGAGCAGTACTTC.

The J gene is TRBJ2-5, the V gene TRBV20-1, with 11 positions matching TRBD2. Trimming took 3 bases from V and 5 from J; bases not matched to a gene: 11. Germline loops: CDR1 DFQATT, CDR2 SNEGSKA (reference sequence). The CDR3 is 16 residues long. As DNA, the CDR3 is TGCAGTGCTAGTCGGGTAGCGGGGGGGCCCCGGGAGACCCAGTACTTC. Residues: CSASRVAGGPRETQYF.